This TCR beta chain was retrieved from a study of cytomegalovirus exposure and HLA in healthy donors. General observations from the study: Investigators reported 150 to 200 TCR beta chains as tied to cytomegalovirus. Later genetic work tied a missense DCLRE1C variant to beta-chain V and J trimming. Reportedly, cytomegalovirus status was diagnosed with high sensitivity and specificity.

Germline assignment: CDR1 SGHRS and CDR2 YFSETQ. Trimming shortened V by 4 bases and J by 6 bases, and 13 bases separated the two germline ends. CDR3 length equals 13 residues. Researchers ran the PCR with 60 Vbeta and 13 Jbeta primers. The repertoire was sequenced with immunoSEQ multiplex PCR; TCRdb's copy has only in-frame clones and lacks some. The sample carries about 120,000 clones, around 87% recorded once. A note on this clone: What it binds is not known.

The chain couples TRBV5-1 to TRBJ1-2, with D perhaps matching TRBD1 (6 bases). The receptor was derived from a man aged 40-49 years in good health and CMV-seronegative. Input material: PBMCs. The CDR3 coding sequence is TGCGCCAGCAGCAATACGGGGACAAATGGCTACACCTTC. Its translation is CASSNTGTNGYTF.